A selection of T cell receptor beta chains follows, all from one sample in a study of cytomegalovirus exposure and HLA in healthy donors. Profiling relied on immunoSEQ multiplex PCR, and the TCRdb table lists in-frame clones only, not all of them. The sample lists approximately 150,000 clones; approximately 80% were seen once. Sample: PBMCs. The receptors come from a woman between 40 and 55 years old in good health and CMV-seropositive. Both conserved end residues are part of each CDR3. The order of the fields is clone size, J gene, V gene, CDR3 protein. Only part of the rows carry a size: once, few, many, or a class if the clone is expanded.

abundance: -
j_gene: TRBJ2-1
v_gene: TRBV4-2
CDR3aa: CASSQGAETSGREQFF

abundance: few
j_gene: TRBJ2-1
v_gene: TRBV18
CDR3aa: CASSPGGGAYEQFF

abundance: -
j_gene: TRBJ2-5
v_gene: TRBV5-1
CDR3aa: CASSLAGSGGAQETQYF

abundance: once
j_gene: TRBJ1-6
v_gene: TRBV7-9
CDR3aa: CASSERQGVDSPLHF

abundance: -
j_gene: TRBJ1-2
v_gene: TRBV2
CDR3aa: CASSDRSIYGYTF

abundance: -
j_gene: TRBJ1-6
v_gene: TRBV30
CDR3aa: CAWSLYSPRSPLHF

abundance: -
j_gene: TRBJ2-6
v_gene: TRBV9
CDR3aa: CASSVGEGGLTF

abundance: few
j_gene: TRBJ1-2
v_gene: TRBV5-1
CDR3aa: CASSLEGTAYGYTF

abundance: few
j_gene: TRBJ1-2
v_gene: TRBV14
CDR3aa: CASSPLKGQGATNYGYTF

abundance: -
j_gene: TRBJ2-5
v_gene: TRBV19
CDR3aa: CASSAERRLETQYF

abundance: -
j_gene: TRBJ2-3
v_gene: TRBV29-1
CDR3aa: CSVEVLDTQYF

abundance: -
j_gene: TRBJ2-5
v_gene: TRBV7-9
CDR3aa: CSSSFYVGARGETQYF

abundance: -
j_gene: TRBJ2-3
v_gene: TRBV7-3
CDR3aa: CASSFRQGGFDTQYF

abundance: -
j_gene: TRBJ1-6
v_gene: TRBV6-1
CDR3aa: CASSDNNRGYNSPLHF

abundance: -
j_gene: TRBJ2-5
v_gene: TRBV28
CDR3aa: CASSRLTSGEQETQYF

abundance: -
j_gene: TRBJ1-2
v_gene: TRBV28
CDR3aa: CASSDRDGYTF

abundance: -
j_gene: TRBJ1-5
v_gene: TRBV11-2
CDR3aa: CASSSGQYSNQPQHF

abundance: -
j_gene: TRBJ2-5
v_gene: TRBV7-2
CDR3aa: CASSSGVSGGQTQYF

abundance: -
j_gene: TRBJ2-6
v_gene: TRBV5-6
CDR3aa: CASSPGRGFSAGANVLTF

abundance: -
j_gene: TRBJ2-5
v_gene: TRBV18
CDR3aa: CASSPGLEETQYF

abundance: -
j_gene: TRBJ1-2
v_gene: TRBV30
CDR3aa: CAWSVIPGGGGYTF

abundance: -
j_gene: TRBJ1-6
v_gene: TRBV5-4
CDR3aa: CASSRPGGVNSPLHF

abundance: -
j_gene: TRBJ2-1
v_gene: TRBV6-5
CDR3aa: CASRSSGGPYNEQFF

abundance: -
j_gene: TRBJ1-2
v_gene: TRBV18
CDR3aa: CASSPPHRGLDGYTF

abundance: once
j_gene: TRBJ1-2
v_gene: TRBV27
CDR3aa: CASSLYDRKGGYTF

abundance: -
j_gene: TRBJ1-2
v_gene: TRBV2
CDR3aa: CASSEDGNYGYTF

abundance: -
j_gene: TRBJ2-5
v_gene: TRBV5-6
CDR3aa: CASSLSGLAVETQYF

abundance: -
j_gene: TRBJ2-1
v_gene: TRBV2
CDR3aa: CASSEAPGRGGHEQFF

abundance: -
j_gene: TRBJ1-6
v_gene: TRBV5-6
CDR3aa: CASSFRTSSYNSPLHF

abundance: -
j_gene: TRBJ2-5
v_gene: TRBV10-3
CDR3aa: CAISESRDRSGTQYF

abundance: -
j_gene: TRBJ1-1
v_gene: TRBV29-1
CDR3aa: CSVLAGGAGGTEAFF

abundance: -
j_gene: TRBJ2-7
v_gene: TRBV27
CDR3aa: CASSPLRDRGRDEQYF

abundance: -
j_gene: TRBJ2-3
v_gene: TRBV27
CDR3aa: CASSSGGAGTDTQYF

abundance: -
j_gene: TRBJ2-1
v_gene: TRBV7-9
CDR3aa: CASSLGAGLANYNEQFF

abundance: many
j_gene: TRBJ2-3
v_gene: TRBV7-2
CDR3aa: CASSLVGGEGTQYF

abundance: -
j_gene: TRBJ2-1
v_gene: TRBV7-2
CDR3aa: CASSLVGLAGGNEQFF

abundance: few
j_gene: TRBJ2-5
v_gene: TRBV5-4
CDR3aa: CASSLEPRAGETQYF

abundance: -
j_gene: TRBJ1-2
v_gene: TRBV6-5
CDR3aa: CASSTQGWNGYTF

abundance: -
j_gene: TRBJ1-2
v_gene: TRBV4-1
CDR3aa: CASSQDGDGYTF

abundance: -
j_gene: TRBJ1-1
v_gene: TRBV28
CDR3aa: CASSTQGNTEAFF

abundance: -
j_gene: TRBJ2-1
v_gene: TRBV18
CDR3aa: CASSPEILSYNEQFF

abundance: -
j_gene: TRBJ1-4
v_gene: TRBV10-3
CDR3aa: CAISESRARDEKLFF

abundance: -
j_gene: TRBJ1-3
v_gene: TRBV29-1
CDR3aa: CSGSGSSGNTIYF

abundance: -
j_gene: TRBJ1-1
v_gene: TRBV19
CDR3aa: CASSIGGANTEAFF

abundance: -
j_gene: TRBJ2-3
v_gene: TRBV13
CDR3aa: CASSLGLAGSLGDTQYF

abundance: many
j_gene: TRBJ1-3
v_gene: TRBV7-9
CDR3aa: CASSYGQLVASIYF

abundance: -
j_gene: TRBJ2-5
v_gene: TRBV4-3
CDR3aa: CASSQVISGGIQETQYF

abundance: -
j_gene: TRBJ2-3
v_gene: TRBV4-1
CDR3aa: CASSQGRISGDTDTQYF

abundance: -
j_gene: TRBJ2-2
v_gene: TRBV2
CDR3aa: CASSGGGWDGELFF

abundance: once
j_gene: TRBJ1-2
v_gene: TRBV19
CDR3aa: CASSTPGELNYGYTF

abundance: -
j_gene: TRBJ2-1
v_gene: TRBV4-1
CDR3aa: CASSQAGRWEQFF

abundance: -
j_gene: TRBJ1-6
v_gene: TRBV9
CDR3aa: CASSTLSTGAYNSPLHF

abundance: -
j_gene: TRBJ1-1
v_gene: TRBV10-3
CDR3aa: CAISESQVSLDTEAFF

abundance: once
j_gene: TRBJ1-1
v_gene: TRBV5-1
CDR3aa: CASSTGLAGTEAFF

abundance: -
j_gene: TRBJ2-6
v_gene: TRBV5-1
CDR3aa: CASSLAGGSGANVLTF

abundance: -
j_gene: TRBJ2-7
v_gene: TRBV19
CDR3aa: CASSITTGGFVYEQYF

abundance: -
j_gene: TRBJ1-1
v_gene: TRBV6-6
CDR3aa: CASSAGVKTEAFF

abundance: few
j_gene: TRBJ2-3
v_gene: TRBV2
CDR3aa: CASYSGETSTDTQYF

abundance: -
j_gene: TRBJ2-5
v_gene: TRBV7-2
CDR3aa: CASSFEGVGTQYF